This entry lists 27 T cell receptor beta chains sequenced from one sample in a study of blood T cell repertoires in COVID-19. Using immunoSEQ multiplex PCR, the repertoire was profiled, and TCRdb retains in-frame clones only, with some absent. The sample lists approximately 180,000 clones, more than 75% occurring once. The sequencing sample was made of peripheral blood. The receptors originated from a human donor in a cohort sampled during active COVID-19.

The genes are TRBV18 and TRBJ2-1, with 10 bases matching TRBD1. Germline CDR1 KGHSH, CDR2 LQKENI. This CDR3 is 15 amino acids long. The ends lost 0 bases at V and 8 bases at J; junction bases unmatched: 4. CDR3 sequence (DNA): TGTGCCAGCTCACCACCCGAGACAGGGGGCTATGAGCAGTTCTTC. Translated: CASSPPETGGYEQFF.

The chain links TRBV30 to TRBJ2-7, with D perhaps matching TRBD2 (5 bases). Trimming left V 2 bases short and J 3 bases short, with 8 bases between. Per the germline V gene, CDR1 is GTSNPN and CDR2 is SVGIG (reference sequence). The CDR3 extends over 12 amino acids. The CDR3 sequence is CAWSRGYYEQYF. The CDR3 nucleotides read TGTGCCTGGAGTAGAGGGTACTACGAGCAGTACTTC.

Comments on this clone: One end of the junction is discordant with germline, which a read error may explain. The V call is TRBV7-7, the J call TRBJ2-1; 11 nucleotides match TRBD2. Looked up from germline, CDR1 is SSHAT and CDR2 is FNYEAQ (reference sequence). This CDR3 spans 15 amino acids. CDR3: CASSLGTSGNNEQFF. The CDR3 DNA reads TGTGCTAGCAGCTTAGGGACTAGCGGAAACAATGAGCAGTTCTTC.

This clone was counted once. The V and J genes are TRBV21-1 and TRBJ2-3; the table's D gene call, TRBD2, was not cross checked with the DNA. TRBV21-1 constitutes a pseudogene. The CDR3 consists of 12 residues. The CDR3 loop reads CASSKALDTQYF. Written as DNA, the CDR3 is TGTGCCAGCAGCAAAGCCCTAGATACGCAGTATTTT.

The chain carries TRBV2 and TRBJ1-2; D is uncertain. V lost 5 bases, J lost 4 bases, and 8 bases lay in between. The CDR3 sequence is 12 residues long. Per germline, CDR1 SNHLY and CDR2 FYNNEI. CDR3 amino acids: CASSLASYGYTF. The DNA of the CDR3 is TGTGCCAGCAGTTTGGCCAGCTATGGCTACACCTTC. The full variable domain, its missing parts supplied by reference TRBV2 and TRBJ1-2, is EPEVTQTPSHQVTQMGQEVILRCVPISNHLYFYWYRQILGQKVEFLVSFYNNEISEKSEIFDDQFSVERPDGSNFTLKIRSTKLEDSAMYFCASSLASYGYTFGSGTRLTVV.

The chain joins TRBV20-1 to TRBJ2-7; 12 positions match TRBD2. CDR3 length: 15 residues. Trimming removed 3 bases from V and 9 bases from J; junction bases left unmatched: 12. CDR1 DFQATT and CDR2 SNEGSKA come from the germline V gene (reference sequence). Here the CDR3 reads CSASLAGLAGLWQYF. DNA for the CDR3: TGCAGTGCTAGTTTGGCGGGACTAGCGGGTTTATGGCAGTACTTC.

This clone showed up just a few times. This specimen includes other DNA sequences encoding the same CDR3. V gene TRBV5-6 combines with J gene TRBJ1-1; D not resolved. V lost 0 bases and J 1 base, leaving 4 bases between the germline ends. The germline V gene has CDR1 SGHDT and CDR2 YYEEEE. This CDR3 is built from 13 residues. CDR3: CASSLGGNTEAFF. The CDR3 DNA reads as TGTGCCAGCAGCTTGGGAGGGAACACTGAAGCTTTCTTT.

CDR3 sequence reads: CASSPQGSSRTQYF. The CDR3 DNA reads as TGTGCCAGTAGTCCCCAGGGCAGTAGCCGGACCCAGTACTTC. The chain links TRBV19 to TRBJ2-5, with D maybe TRBD1 (5 bases). V was shortened by 5 bases and J by 7 bases, with 17 bases between the two germline ends. The CDR3 extends over 14 amino acids. The germline V gene has CDR1 LNHDA and CDR2 SQIVND (reference sequence).

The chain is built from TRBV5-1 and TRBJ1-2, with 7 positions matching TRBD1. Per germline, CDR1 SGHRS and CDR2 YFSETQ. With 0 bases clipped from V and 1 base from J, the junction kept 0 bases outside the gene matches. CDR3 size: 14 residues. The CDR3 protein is CASSLDRGNYGYTF. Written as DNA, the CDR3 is TGCGCCAGCAGCTTGGACAGGGGTAACTATGGCTACACCTTC.

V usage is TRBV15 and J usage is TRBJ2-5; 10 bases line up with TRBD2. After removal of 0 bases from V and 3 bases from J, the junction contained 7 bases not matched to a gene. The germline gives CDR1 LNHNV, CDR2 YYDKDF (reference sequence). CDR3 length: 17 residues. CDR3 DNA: TGTGCCACCAGCAGAGATCGACGGACTAGCGGAGAAGAGACCCAGTACTTC. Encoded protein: CATSRDRRTSGEETQYF.

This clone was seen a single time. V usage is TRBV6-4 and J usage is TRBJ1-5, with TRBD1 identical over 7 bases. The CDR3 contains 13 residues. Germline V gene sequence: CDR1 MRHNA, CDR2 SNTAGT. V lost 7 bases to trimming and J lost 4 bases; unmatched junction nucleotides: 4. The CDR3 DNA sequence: TGTGCCAGCACCGGGACAGAAAATCAGCCCCAGCATTTT. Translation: CASTGTENQPQHF.

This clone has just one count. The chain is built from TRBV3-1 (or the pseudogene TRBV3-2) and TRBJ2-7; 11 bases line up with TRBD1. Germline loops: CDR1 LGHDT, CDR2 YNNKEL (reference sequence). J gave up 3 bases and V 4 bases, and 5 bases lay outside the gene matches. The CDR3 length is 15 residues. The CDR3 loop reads CASSPGQGGFYEQYF. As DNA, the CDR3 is TGTGCCAGCAGCCCGGGACAGGGGGGTTTCTACGAGCAGTACTTC.

The CDR3 here is CASRLQGAAGYTF. The CDR3, as DNA: TGTGCCAGCAGGCTACAGGGGGCGGCTGGCTACACCTTC. The chain recombines TRBV5-4 with TRBJ1-2; 9 bases map to TRBD1. The CDR3 is 13 amino acids. V gave up 5 bases and J gave up 7 bases; unmatched junction bases: 6. Germline V CDR1 and CDR2: SGHNT, YYREEE (reference sequence).

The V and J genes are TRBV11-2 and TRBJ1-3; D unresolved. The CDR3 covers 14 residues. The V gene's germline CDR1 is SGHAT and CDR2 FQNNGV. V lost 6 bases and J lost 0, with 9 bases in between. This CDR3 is CASRLTSSGNTIYF. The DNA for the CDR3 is TGTGCCAGCAGATTGACAAGCTCTGGAAACACCATATATTTT.

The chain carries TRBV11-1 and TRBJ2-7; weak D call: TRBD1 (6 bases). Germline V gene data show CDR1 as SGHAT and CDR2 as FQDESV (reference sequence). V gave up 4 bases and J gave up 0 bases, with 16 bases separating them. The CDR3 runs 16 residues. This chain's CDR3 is CASSSPGHAISYEQYF. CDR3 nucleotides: TGTGCCAGCAGCTCTCCGGGACACGCTATCTCCTACGAGCAGTACTTC.

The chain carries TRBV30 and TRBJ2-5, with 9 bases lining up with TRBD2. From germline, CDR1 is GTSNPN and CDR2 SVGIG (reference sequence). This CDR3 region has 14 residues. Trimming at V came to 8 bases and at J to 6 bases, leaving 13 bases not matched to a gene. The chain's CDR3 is CARDGGGAVKTQYF. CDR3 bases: TGTGCCCGAGACGGCGGGGGGGCTGTAAAGACCCAGTACTTC.

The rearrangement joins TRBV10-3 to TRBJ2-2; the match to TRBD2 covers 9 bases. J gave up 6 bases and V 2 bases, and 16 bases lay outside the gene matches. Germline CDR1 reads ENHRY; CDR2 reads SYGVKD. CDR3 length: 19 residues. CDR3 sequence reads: CAISERIQQNKREAGELFF. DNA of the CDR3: TGTGCCATCAGTGAGAGGATCCAGCAGAATAAGCGGGAGGCCGGGGAGCTGTTTTTT.

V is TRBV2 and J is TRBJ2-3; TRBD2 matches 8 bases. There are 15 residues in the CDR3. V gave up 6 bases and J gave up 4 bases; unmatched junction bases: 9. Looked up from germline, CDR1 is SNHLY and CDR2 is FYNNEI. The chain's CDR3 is CASSPSGRRADTQYF. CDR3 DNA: TGTGCCAGCAGCCCGAGCGGGAGAAGGGCAGATACGCAGTATTTT.

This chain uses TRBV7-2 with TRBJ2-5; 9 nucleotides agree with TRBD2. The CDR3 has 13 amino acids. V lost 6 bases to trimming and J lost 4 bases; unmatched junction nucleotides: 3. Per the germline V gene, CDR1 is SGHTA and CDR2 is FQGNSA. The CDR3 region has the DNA TGTGCCAGCAGTAGCGGGAGCGGAGAGACCCAGTACTTC. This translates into CASSSGSGETQYF.

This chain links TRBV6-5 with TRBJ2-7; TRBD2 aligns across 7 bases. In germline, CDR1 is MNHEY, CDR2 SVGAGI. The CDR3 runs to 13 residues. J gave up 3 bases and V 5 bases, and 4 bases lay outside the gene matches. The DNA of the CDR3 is TGTGCCAGCAGTAGCGGGGCTGTCTACGAGCAGTACTTC. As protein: CASSSGAVYEQYF.

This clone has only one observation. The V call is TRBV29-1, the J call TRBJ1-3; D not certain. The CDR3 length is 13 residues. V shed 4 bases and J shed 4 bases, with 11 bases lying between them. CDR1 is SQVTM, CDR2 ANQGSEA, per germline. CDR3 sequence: CSVAPGNGNTIYF. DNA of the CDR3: TGCAGCGTTGCTCCGGGGAACGGAAACACCATATATTTT. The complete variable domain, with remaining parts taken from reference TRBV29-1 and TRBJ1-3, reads SAVISQKPSRDICQRGTSLTIQCQVDSQVTMMFWYRQQPGQSLTLIATANQGSEATYESGFVIDKFPISRPNLTFSTLTVSNMSPEDSSIYLCSVAPGNGNTIYFGEGSWLTVV.

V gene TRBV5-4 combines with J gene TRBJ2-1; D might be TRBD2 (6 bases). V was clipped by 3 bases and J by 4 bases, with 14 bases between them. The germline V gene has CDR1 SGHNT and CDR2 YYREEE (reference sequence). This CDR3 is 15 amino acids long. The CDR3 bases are TGTGCCAGCAGCTCCGCGCCTAGCGTATACAATGAGCAGTTCTTC. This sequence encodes CASSSAPSVYNEQFF. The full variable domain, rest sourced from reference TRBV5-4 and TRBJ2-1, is ETGVTQSPTHLIKTRGQQVTLRCSSQSGHNTVSWYQQALGQGPQFIFQYYREEENGRGNFPPRFSGLQFPNYSSELNVNALELDDSALYLCASSSAPSVYNEQFFGPGTRLTVL.

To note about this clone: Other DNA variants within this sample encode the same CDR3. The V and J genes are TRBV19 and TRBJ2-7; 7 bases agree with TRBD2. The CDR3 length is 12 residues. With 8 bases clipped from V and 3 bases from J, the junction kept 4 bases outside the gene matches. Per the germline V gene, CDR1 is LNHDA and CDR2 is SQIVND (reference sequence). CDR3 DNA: TGTGCCAGTTCCAGCGGGGTCTACGAGCAGTACTTC. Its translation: CASSSGVYEQYF.

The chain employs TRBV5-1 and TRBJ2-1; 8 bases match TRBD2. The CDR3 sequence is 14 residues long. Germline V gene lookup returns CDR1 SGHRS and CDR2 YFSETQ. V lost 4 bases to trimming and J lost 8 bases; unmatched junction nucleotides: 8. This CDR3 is CASSRFTSGDEQFF. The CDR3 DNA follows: TGCGCCAGCAGCAGATTCACTAGCGGCGATGAGCAGTTCTTC.

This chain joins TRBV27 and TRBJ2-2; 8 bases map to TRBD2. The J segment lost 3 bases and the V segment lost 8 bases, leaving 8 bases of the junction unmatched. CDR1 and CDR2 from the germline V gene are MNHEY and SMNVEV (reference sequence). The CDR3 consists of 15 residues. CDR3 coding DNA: TGTGCCAGCCGGCTGGCGGGAGGATACACCGGGGAGCTGTTTTTT. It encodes CASRLAGGYTGELFF.

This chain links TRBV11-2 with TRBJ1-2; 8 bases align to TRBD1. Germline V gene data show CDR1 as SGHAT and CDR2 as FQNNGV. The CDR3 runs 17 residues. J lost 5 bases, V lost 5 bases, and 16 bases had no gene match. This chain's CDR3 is CASSPQGAGSFLYGYTF. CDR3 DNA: TGTGCCAGCAGCCCCCAGGGGGCAGGGAGTTTCCTTTATGGCTACACCTTC.

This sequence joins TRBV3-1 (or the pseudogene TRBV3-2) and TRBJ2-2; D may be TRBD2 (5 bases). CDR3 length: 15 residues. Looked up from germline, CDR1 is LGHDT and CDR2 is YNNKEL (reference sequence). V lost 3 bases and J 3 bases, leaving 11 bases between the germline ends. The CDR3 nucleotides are TGTGCCAGCAGCCATGGGAGTTCGTACACCGGGGAGCTGTTTTTT. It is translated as CASSHGSSYTGELFF.